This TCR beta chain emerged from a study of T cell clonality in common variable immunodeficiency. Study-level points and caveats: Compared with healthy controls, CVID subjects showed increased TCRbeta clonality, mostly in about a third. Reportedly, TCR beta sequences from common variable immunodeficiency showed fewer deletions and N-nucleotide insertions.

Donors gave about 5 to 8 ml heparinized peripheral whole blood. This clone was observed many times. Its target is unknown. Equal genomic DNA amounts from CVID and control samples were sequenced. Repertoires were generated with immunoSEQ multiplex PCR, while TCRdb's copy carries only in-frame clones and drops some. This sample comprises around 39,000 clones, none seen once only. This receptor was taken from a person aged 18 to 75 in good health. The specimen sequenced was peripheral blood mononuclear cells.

The DNA read from the CDR3 is TGTGCCAGCAGTGAGTTAACAGGGGGTGCAACCTACGAG. Its protein is CASSELTGGATYE. The complete CDR3 sequence is CASSELTGGATYEQYF. The chain joins TRBV2 to TRBJ2-7, with 8 bases identical to TRBD1. The read stops 3 residues short of the end of the CDR3; the missing end is completed from the germline J gene. From germline, CDR1 is SNHLY and CDR2 FYNNEI. Unmatched junction bases numbered 9, after V lost 3 bases and J lost 2 bases. There are 16 residues in the CDR3.